The clone carrying this T cell receptor beta chain was counted many times. The data belong to a study of T cells in Graves' hyperthyroidism and ophthalmopathy. The CDR3 length is 12 residues. Germline V lookup: CDR1 SQVTM, CDR2 ANQGSEA. J was trimmed by 3 bases and V by 7 bases; bases with no gene match: 3. Template material for amplifying TCR beta CDR3 regions consisted of RNA transcripts. The TCR CDR3 was amplified in a first-round RT-PCR using the HTBI primer set. TCRdb analysed the multiplex PCR reads with MiXCR anew, one entry per CDR3 protein. This table holds some 600,000 distinct CDR3 sequences, around 13% found once. Blood was sampled at initial diagnosis of hyperthyroidism, prior to onset of any ophthalmopathy symptoms.

Sequenced material: blood. This receptor was identified in a woman in her 30s with Graves' hyperthyroidism that later progressed to Graves' ophthalmopathy. The genes are TRBV29-1 and TRBJ1-2, with TRBD1 matching over 9 bases. The CDR3 region is CSGRTGDYGYTF. CDR3 sequence (DNA): TGCAGCGGACGGACAGGGGACTATGGCTACACCTTC.